The present T cell receptor beta chain was sequenced within a study of PD-L1 blockade in urothelial cancer. Study-level background: Blood was analyzed 3 weeks (second dose) and 6 weeks after treatment start.

The CDR3 spans 15 residues. V dropped 5 bases and J dropped 1 base, with 13 bases sitting between them. Looked up from germline, CDR1 is MNHEY and CDR2 is SMNVEV (reference sequence). Time point noted: pretreatment peripheral blood. A total of 1 to 8 samples per patient were collected pretreatment and on-treatment. Using immunoSEQ multiplex PCR, the repertoire was profiled, and TCRdb retains in-frame clones only, with some absent. Among about 50,000 clones, around 84% were seen once, and the ten largest hold approximately 2.9%. Sequenced here: PBMCs, sampled around atezolizumab (anti-PD-L1) treatment. The chain employs TRBV27 and TRBJ2-3; D may be TRBD1 (6 bases). This clonotype originated in a man between 65 and 85 years old with urothelial cancer. The CDR3, as DNA: TGTGCCAGCAGTCGATTCGGGACACGCACAGATACGCAGTATTTT. Its protein product is CASSRFGTRTDTQYF.